These 25 T cell receptor beta chains share one sample of origin, sequenced in a study of T cells in Graves' hyperthyroidism and ophthalmopathy. Amplified TCR beta CDR3 regions derived from RNA transcripts. Using the HTBI primer set, a first-round RT-PCR was run on the TCR CDR3. TCRdb reprocessed the multiplex PCR reads with MiXCR, giving one entry per CDR3 protein. The profile shows approximately 600,000 distinct CDR3 sequences, under 25% of them singletons. The material sequenced was blood. The receptors here all came from a man aged 25 to 40 with Graves' ophthalmopathy.

The chain links TRBV10-3 to TRBJ2-2; D is possibly TRBD2 (5 bases). V lost 6 bases and J 10 bases, leaving 15 bases between the germline ends. Germline assignment: CDR1 ENHRY and CDR2 SYGVKD. The CDR3 runs to 13 residues. The CDR3 DNA reads TGTGCCATCAGACCGGTAGAGGGCCCGGAGCTGTTTTTT. This sequence encodes CAIRPVEGPELFF.

This clonotype was counted a few times. The chain uses TRBV7-2 and TRBJ1-2, with TRBD1 matching over 7 bases. The V segment lost 5 bases and the J segment 5 bases; nucleotides outside the gene matches: 5. This CDR3 has 13 amino acids. Germline values: CDR1 SGHTA, CDR2 FQGNSA. Here the CDR3 DNA reads TGTGCCAGCAGCCTGGGACAGCAGTATGGCTACACCTTC. As protein: CASSLGQQYGYTF.

The chain joins TRBV3-1 to TRBJ2-4, with D possibly matching TRBD2 (6 bases). The CDR3 loop spans 15 amino acids. CDR1 and CDR2 (germline): LGHDT, YNNKEL (reference sequence). Trimming stripped 1 base from V and 3 bases from J, with 10 bases between. In DNA, the CDR3 is TGTGCCAGCAGCCAAGTCGGAGCGGGCAAAAACATTCAGTACTTC. This gives the protein CASSQVGAGKNIQYF.

This chain connects TRBV15 to TRBJ2-7; TRBD2 agrees at 8 bases. This CDR3 comprises 16 residues. Trimming at V came to 1 base and at J to 7 bases, leaving 12 bases not matched to a gene. The germline V gene encodes CDR1 LNHNV and CDR2 YYDKDF (reference sequence). CDR3 region: CATSRGATSDAREQYF. The CDR3 nucleotides read TGTGCCACCAGCAGAGGGGCGACTAGCGACGCTCGGGAGCAGTACTTC.

Of note for this clonotype: A read error may be the cause here, since a much bigger clone is one base away. The chain recombines TRBV5-5 with TRBJ1-1; 9 bases line up with TRBD1. There are 13 residues in the CDR3. Germline loops: CDR1 SGHKS, CDR2 YYEKEE (reference sequence). Trimming removed 4 bases from V and 3 bases from J; junction bases left unmatched: 1. CDR3 region: CASSHRGHTEAFF. Written as DNA, the CDR3 is TGTGCCAGCAGCCACAGGGGGCACACTGAAGCTTTCTTT. The whole variable domain, remainder taken from reference TRBV5-5 and TRBJ1-1, is DAGVTQSPTHLIKTRGQQVTLRCSPISGHKSVSWYQQVLGQGPQFIFQYYEKEERGRGNFPDRFSARQFPNYSSELNVNALLLGDSALYLCASSHRGHTEAFFGQGTRLTVV.

In this sample, this clonotype turned up many times. The CDR3 DNA reads TGTGCCAGCAGCTCCGGGACTAGCGTCGAACTGGACTACGAGCAGTACTTC. Translated: CASSSGTSVELDYEQYF. The chain recombines TRBV7-6 with TRBJ2-7, with 10 bases matching TRBD2. The CDR3 is made up of 17 amino acids. The germline CDR1 and CDR2 sequences are SGHVS and FNYEAQ. The V and J ends lost 4 bases and 3 bases, in that order; junction bases with no gene match: 12.

This clonotype came up a few times. The chain couples TRBV28 to TRBJ2-7; TRBD1 might be the D (6 bases). This CDR3 comprises 13 residues. V dropped 7 bases and J dropped 3 bases, with 13 bases sitting between them. In germline, CDR1 is MDHEN, CDR2 SYDVKM. DNA for the CDR3: TGTGCCAGCACCTGGGGCAGGGGCTACGAGCAGTACTTC. Its translation is CASTWGRGYEQYF.

V usage is TRBV12-3 or TRBV12-4 and J usage is TRBJ1-6; tentative D call: TRBD1 (6 bases). Deletions cut 8 bases from V and 6 bases from J, with 14 bases between. This CDR3 region has 14 residues. As DNA, the CDR3 is TGTGCCAGCTATTCGGGACATCCTAATTCACCCCTCCACTTT. As protein: CASYSGHPNSPLHF.

In this sample, this clonotype turned up many times. The chain has TRBV28 and TRBJ2-7; TRBD1 aligns across 7 bases. Germline lookup yields CDR1 MDHEN and CDR2 SYDVKM. This CDR3 has 14 amino acids. Trimming at V came to 7 bases and at J to 4 bases, leaving 10 bases not matched to a gene. As DNA, the CDR3 is TGTGCCAGCAACAAGGGGGCGTGGCCTTACGAGCAGTACTTC. As protein: CASNKGAWPYEQYF.

The chain has TRBV4-2 and TRBJ2-1, with D unclear. This CDR3 has 16 amino acids. Germline lookup yields CDR1 LGHNA and CDR2 YNFKEQ. V dropped 0 bases and J dropped 2 bases, with 11 bases sitting between them. The CDR3 DNA follows: TGTGCCAGCAGCCAAGAACAAACCCAGACCTACAATGAGCAGTTCTTC. Translated: CASSQEQTQTYNEQFF.

The chain combines TRBV7-9 with TRBJ2-3, with D possibly matching TRBD1 (5 bases). Trimming took off 1 base at V and 2 bases at J, with 13 bases between the two ends. This CDR3 contains 16 residues. Germline values: CDR1 SEHNR, CDR2 FQNEAQ (reference sequence). The CDR3 bases are TGTGCCAGCAGCTTAGAACCCGACAGAGTCACAGATACGCAGTATTTT. Its protein is CASSLEPDRVTDTQYF.

In regard to this clonotype: A far bigger clonotype differs at one base, so this is likely a read error. Here the CDR3 reads CTSSRGETQYF. The CDR3 nucleotides are TGTACCAGCTCCCGAGGGGAGACCCAGTACTTC. The chain is built from TRBV28 and TRBJ2-5; D perhaps matches TRBD2 (5 bases). This CDR3 is built from 11 residues. The germline V gene encodes CDR1 MDHEN and CDR2 SYDVKM.

This clonotype was observed a few times. The chain employs TRBV4-1 and TRBJ2-5, with 12 bases matching TRBD2. Losses at the gene ends were 3 bases for V and 5 bases for J; bases not matched to a gene: 7. The CDR3 consists of 16 residues. The germline V gene encodes CDR1 MGHRA and CDR2 YSYEKL. The CDR3 spells CASSHRLAGDGETQYF. DNA of the CDR3: TGCGCCAGCAGCCACCGACTAGCGGGAGACGGTGAGACCCAGTACTTC.

This clonotype was counted a few times. This rearrangement joins TRBV27 to TRBJ2-3; 9 bases are shared with TRBD2. The germline CDR1 and CDR2 sequences are MNHEY and SMNVEV (reference sequence). The CDR3 spans 17 residues. Trimming took 5 bases from V and 2 from J; bases not matched to a gene: 11. The CDR3 region has the DNA TGTGCCAGCAGTCCCTTGGTGGCTAGCGGGATCACAGATACGCAGTATTTT. As protein: CASSPLVASGITDTQYF.

This clonotype was recorded many times. The V gene is TRBV18, the J gene TRBJ1-1; TRBD1 matches 7 bases. Trimming removed 3 bases from V and 5 bases from J; junction bases left unmatched: 6. This CDR3 is built from 14 residues. Germline loops: CDR1 KGHSH, CDR2 LQKENI. In DNA form, the CDR3 reads TGTGCCAGCTCACCTAATACAGGGGTGACTGAAGCTTTCTTT. It yields the protein CASSPNTGVTEAFF.

The chain uses TRBV6-1 and TRBJ1-5; D is undetermined. V was cut by 5 bases and J by 0 bases, with 11 bases left in between. CDR3 length: 15 amino acids. Germline values: CDR1 MNHNS, CDR2 SASEGT. In DNA, the CDR3 is TGTGCCAGCAGTCCGACGGCCAATAGCAATCAGCCCCAGCATTTT. Its protein product is CASSPTANSNQPQHF.

This clonotype occurred a few times. The chain recombines TRBV25-1 with TRBJ2-3; 7 bases are shared with TRBD2. CDR3 length equals 16 residues. The V and J ends lost 1 base and 3 bases, in that order; junction bases with no gene match: 7. CDR1 MGHDK and CDR2 SYGVNS come from the germline V gene. The CDR3 is CASSEWSAGETDTQYF. CDR3 in DNA: TGTGCCAGCAGTGAATGGTCTGCGGGAGAGACAGATACGCAGTATTTT.

Many counts were recorded for this clonotype. The chain employs TRBV10-1 and TRBJ1-5; TRBD1 might be the D (5 bases). V was pared by 2 bases and J by 6 bases, with 17 bases between. The CDR3 contains 16 residues. Germline CDR1 reads WNHNN; CDR2 reads SYGVQD (reference sequence). The CDR3 here is CASSERSRVIRQPQHF. CDR3 bases: TGCGCCAGCAGTGAGAGGTCCAGGGTAATCCGTCAGCCCCAGCATTTT.

This chain uses TRBV18 with TRBJ2-7; 10 nucleotides match TRBD2. The CDR3 runs to 15 residues. Per the germline V gene, CDR1 is KGHSH and CDR2 is LQKENI. Trimming cost V 6 bases and J 3 bases; bases outside gene matches: 8. CDR3 in DNA: TGTGCCAGCTCCCCCCCTAGCGGGAGCCGCTACGAGCAGTACTTC. Translated, it gives CASSPPSGSRYEQYF.

This clonotype has just a few counts. Given a much more abundant clone one base away, this may be a read error. This chain joins TRBV12-3 or TRBV12-4 and TRBJ2-7; D is perhaps TRBD1 (5 bases). The CDR3 is 13 amino acids. CDR3 region: CAGRPTQGYEQYF. CDR3 nucleotide sequence: TGTGCCGGCAGACCCACCCAGGGCTACGAGCAGTACTTC.

The chain has TRBV28 and TRBJ1-6; TRBD1 is a possible D gene (5 bases). Trimming took 2 bases from V and 9 from J, leaving 8 bases between them. CDR3 size: 13 residues. Per the germline V gene, CDR1 is MDHEN and CDR2 is SYDVKM. The DNA for the CDR3 is TGTGCCAGCAGTTTAGGGGGTAGTTCACCCCTCCACTTT. This codes for CASSLGGSSPLHF.

The chain recombines TRBV7-9 with TRBJ2-7; 8 positions agree with TRBD1. V lost 5 bases and J lost 6; bases outside the gene matches: 9. This CDR3 is built from 14 residues. CDR1 is SEHNR, CDR2 FQNEAQ, per germline (reference sequence). The CDR3 reads CASSLRQGSTEQYF. As DNA, the CDR3 is TGTGCCAGCAGCCTCCGACAGGGGAGCACCGAGCAGTACTTC.

The V gene is TRBV6-1, the J gene TRBJ2-7; D is unresolved. This CDR3 is built from 12 residues. Between the trimmed V and J ends, which lost 5 bases and 4 bases, there was a span of 9 bases. The V gene's germline CDR1 is MNHNS and CDR2 SASEGT. Written as DNA, the CDR3 is TGTGCCAGCAGTCCCGAGGTTTACGAGCAGTACTTC. Its protein is CASSPEVYEQYF.

This clonotype occurred once. The CDR3 loop reads CASSPESTQGPQPQHF. DNA of the CDR3: TGTGCCAGCAGCCCCGAGTCCACACAGGGACCTCAGCCCCAGCATTTT. The rearrangement joins TRBV7-2 to TRBJ1-5; possibly TRBD1 for D (6 bases). The ends were cut back, 5 bases at V and 6 bases at J, with 20 bases in the middle. The CDR3 length is 16 residues. CDR1 is SGHTA and CDR2 is FQGNSA in the germline V gene.

Ten or more counts support this clonotype. V and J are TRBV28 and TRBJ2-2; D unresolved. The V and J ends lost 6 bases and 4 bases respectively, with 6 bases between them. Germline V CDR1 and CDR2: MDHEN, SYDVKM. The CDR3 spans 12 residues. CDR3 sequence reads: CASRTLTGELFF. In nucleotides, the CDR3 is TGTGCCAGCAGGACCCTCACCGGGGAGCTGTTTTTT.